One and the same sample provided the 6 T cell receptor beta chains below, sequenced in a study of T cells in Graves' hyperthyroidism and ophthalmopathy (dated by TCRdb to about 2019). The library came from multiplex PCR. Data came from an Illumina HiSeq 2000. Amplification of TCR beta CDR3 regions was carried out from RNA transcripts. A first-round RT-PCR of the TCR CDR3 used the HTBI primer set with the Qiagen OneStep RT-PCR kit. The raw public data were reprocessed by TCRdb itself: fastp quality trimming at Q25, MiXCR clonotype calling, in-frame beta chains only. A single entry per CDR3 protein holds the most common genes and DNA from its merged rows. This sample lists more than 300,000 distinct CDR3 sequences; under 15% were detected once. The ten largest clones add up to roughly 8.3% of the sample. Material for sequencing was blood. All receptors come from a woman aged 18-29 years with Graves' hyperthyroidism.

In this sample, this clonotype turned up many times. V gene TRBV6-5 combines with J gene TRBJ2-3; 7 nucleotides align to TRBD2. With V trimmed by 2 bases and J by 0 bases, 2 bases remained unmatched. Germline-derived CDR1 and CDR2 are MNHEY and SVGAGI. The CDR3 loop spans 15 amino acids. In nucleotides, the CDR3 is TGTGCCAGCAGTTACCAGCGGGATAGCACAGATACGCAGTATTTT. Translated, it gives CASSYQRDSTDTQYF.

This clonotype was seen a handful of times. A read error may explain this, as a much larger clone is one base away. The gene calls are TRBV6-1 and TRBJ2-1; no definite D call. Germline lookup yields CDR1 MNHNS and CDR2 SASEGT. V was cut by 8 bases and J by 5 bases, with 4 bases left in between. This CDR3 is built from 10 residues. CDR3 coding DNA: TGTGCCAGCTGGAACAATGAGCAGTTCTTC. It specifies CASWNNEQFF.

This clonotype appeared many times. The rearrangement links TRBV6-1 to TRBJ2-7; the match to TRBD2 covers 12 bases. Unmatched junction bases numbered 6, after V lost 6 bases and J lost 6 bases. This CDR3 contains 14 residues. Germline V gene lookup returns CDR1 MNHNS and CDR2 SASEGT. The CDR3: CASRPSGRASEQYF. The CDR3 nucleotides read TGTGCCAGCAGACCTAGCGGGAGGGCCTCCGAGCAGTACTTC.

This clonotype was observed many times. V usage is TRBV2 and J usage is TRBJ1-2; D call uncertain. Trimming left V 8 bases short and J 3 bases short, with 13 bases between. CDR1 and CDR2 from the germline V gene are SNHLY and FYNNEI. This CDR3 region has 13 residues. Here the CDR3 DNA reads TGTGCCAGCCGGGAGGGCAGGCACTATGGCTACACCTTC. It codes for CASREGRHYGYTF.

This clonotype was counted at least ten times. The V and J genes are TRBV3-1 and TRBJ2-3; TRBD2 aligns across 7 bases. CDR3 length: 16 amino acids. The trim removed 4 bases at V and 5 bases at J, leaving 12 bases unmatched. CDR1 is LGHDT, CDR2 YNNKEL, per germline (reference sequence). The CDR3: CASSPERDRRGDTQYF. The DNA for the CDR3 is TGTGCCAGCAGCCCGGAGCGGGACCGACGTGGAGATACGCAGTATTTT.

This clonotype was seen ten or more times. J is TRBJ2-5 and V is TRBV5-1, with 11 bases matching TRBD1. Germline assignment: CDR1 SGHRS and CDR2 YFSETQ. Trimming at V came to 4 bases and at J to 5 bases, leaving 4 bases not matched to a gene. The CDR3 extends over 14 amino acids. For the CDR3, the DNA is TGCGCCAGCAGCATGGACAGGGGGCAGGAGACCCAGTACTTC. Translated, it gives CASSMDRGQETQYF.